This TCR beta chain was recorded in a study of blood T cell repertoires in COVID-19. The CDR3 is made up of 16 amino acids. Germline V CDR1 and CDR2: SGHRS, YFSETQ. Trimming removed 0 bases from V and 4 bases from J; junction bases left unmatched: 7. Original processing notes: Amplification from reference gene primers served as the basis for estimated nucleated cell counts. Generated by immunoSEQ multiplex PCR, the TCRdb table keeps only in-frame clones and is missing some. The V and J calls and clone size come from that table; D and trimming were worked out from the DNA. The data show 250,000 to 300,000 clones, about 88% seen once.

The TCR sequence derives from a woman in her thirties or forties who had recovered from COVID-19. Sequenced input: peripheral blood. The chain carries TRBV5-1 and TRBJ2-3, with 8 bases lining up with TRBD2. The CDR3 DNA reads as TGCGCCAGCAGCTTGGCAGGCGGGAGGAATGCAGATACGCAGTATTTT. This gives the protein CASSLAGGRNADTQYF.